These 13 T cell receptor beta chains were sequenced from one sample in a study of OX40 agonist ivuxolimab in advanced cancers. The protocol was immunoSEQ multiplex PCR, while the TCRdb copy is restricted to in-frame clones and leaves out a portion. The data show 60,000 to 75,000 clones, 90% to 95% seen once. This material consisted of CD4+ or CD8+ T cells sorted from blood, taken in a trial of the OX40 agonist ivuxolimab. The receptors here all came from an adult with an advanced solid tumor such as melanoma, head and neck, liver or kidney cancer.

This chain uses TRBV13 with TRBJ1-5; no reliable D call. The CDR3 sequence is 14 residues long. Looked up from germline, CDR1 is PRHDT and CDR2 is FYEKMQ (reference sequence). V shed 2 bases and J shed 3 bases, with 8 bases lying between them. Here the CDR3 reads CASSLFADNQPQHF. CDR3 sequence (DNA): TGTGCCAGCAGCTTATTTGCTGACAATCAGCCCCAGCATTTT.

Points on this clone: The junction departs from germline at one end; a sequencing error may be responsible. V and J are TRBV7-7 and TRBJ2-3; TRBD2 aligns across 7 bases. The CDR3 runs 14 residues. The germline CDR1 and CDR2 sequences are SSHAT and FNYEAQ (reference sequence). Here the CDR3 DNA reads TGTGCTAGCAGCTTAGCGGGTGTTGGGGATACGCAGTATTTT. Translating gives CASSLAGVGDTQYF.

The rearrangement joins TRBV7-3 to TRBJ2-1, with TRBD2 matching 13 bases. Germline CDR1 reads SGHTA; CDR2 reads FQGTGA. V was clipped by 4 bases and J by 2 bases; unmatched bases: 14. The CDR3 consists of 20 residues. The CDR3 region is CASSSDPRTSGSITYNEQFF. CDR3 nucleotides: TGTGCCAGCAGCTCAGACCCCCGGACTAGCGGGAGCATCACCTACAATGAGCAGTTCTTC.

This rearrangement joins TRBV19 to TRBJ2-3; D perhaps matches TRBD2 (6 bases). The germline V gene has CDR1 LNHDA and CDR2 SQIVND (reference sequence). The CDR3 spans 17 residues. V was trimmed by 0 bases and J by 0 bases, leaving 13 bases between them. Written as DNA, the CDR3 is TGTGCCAGTAGTATAGATTTCGCGGGGTCTAGCACAGATACGCAGTATTTT. It encodes CASSIDFAGSSTDTQYF.

This clone was picked up one time. The chain links TRBV7-9 to TRBJ2-2; D may be TRBD1 (5 bases). Trimming left V 7 bases short and J 4 bases short, with 13 bases between. The CDR3 loop spans 14 amino acids. The V gene's germline CDR1 is SEHNR and CDR2 FQNEAQ (reference sequence). The CDR3, as DNA: TGTGCCAGCACCTACGTGGGGCCCACCGGGGAGCTGTTTTTT. Its translation is CASTYVGPTGELFF.

This chain uses TRBV5-1 with TRBJ2-1; no definite D call. The ends were cut back, 1 base at V and 7 bases at J, with 12 bases in the middle. CDR1 is SGHRS, CDR2 YFSETQ, per germline. The CDR3 is 14 amino acids. The CDR3 coding sequence is TGCGCCAGCAGCTTGCCTTTAGGGATGAATGAGCAGTTCTTC. Protein: CASSLPLGMNEQFF.

The chain joins TRBV27 to TRBJ2-7; D perhaps matches TRBD2 (6 bases). Germline V gene data show CDR1 as MNHEY and CDR2 as SMNVEV (reference sequence). V was shortened by 5 bases and J by 4 bases, with 21 bases between the two germline ends. This CDR3 comprises 16 residues. CDR3 DNA sequence: TGTGCCAGCAGTCCGACCGCCGGGACTGCCCTGTACGAGCAGTACTTC. This translates into CASSPTAGTALYEQYF.

V is TRBV7-9 and J is TRBJ1-4; 7 bases line up with TRBD1. Germline trimming cut 0 bases from V and 6 bases from J; bases unmatched to any gene: 4. The CDR3 is made up of 15 amino acids. Germline CDR1 and CDR2: SEHNR and FQNEAQ (reference sequence). CDR3: CASSLATGLDEKLFF. CDR3 in DNA: TGTGCCAGCAGCTTAGCGACAGGGCTGGATGAAAAACTGTTTTTT.

The count of this clone is one. The V gene is TRBV4-1, the J gene TRBJ2-1, with D possibly TRBD1 on 5 matching bases. The ends were cut back, 0 bases at V and 7 bases at J, with 13 bases in the middle. Germline CDR1 MGHRA, CDR2 YSYEKL. This CDR3 has 15 amino acids. The CDR3 bases are TGCGCCAGCAGCCAAGAAATCCAGGGCACGAATGAGCAGTTCTTC. This gives the protein CASSQEIQGTNEQFF.

The CDR3 DNA is TGCGCCAGCAGCCAAGAGAGTGGGCTCGGAGGGACCCAGTACTTC. This codes for CASSQESGLGGTQYF. The J gene is TRBJ2-5, the V gene TRBV4-1; the D gene is possibly TRBD2 (5 bases). Deletions cut 0 bases from V and 7 bases from J, with 15 bases between. Germline values: CDR1 MGHRA, CDR2 YSYEKL. The length of the CDR3 is 15 residues.

This clone appeared a single time. V is TRBV6-5 and J is TRBJ2-1; TRBD1 agrees at 7 bases. The trim removed 7 bases at V and 7 bases at J, leaving 10 bases unmatched. The CDR3 sequence is 14 residues long. Germline CDR1 is MNHEY and CDR2 is SVGAGI. The CDR3 protein is CASTQTIQGNEQFF. Written as DNA, the CDR3 is TGTGCCAGCACCCAAACCATACAGGGGAATGAGCAGTTCTTC.

This chain uses TRBV11-3 with TRBJ2-7, with 11 positions matching TRBD2. J lost 2 bases, V lost 6 bases, and 6 bases had no gene match. The CDR3 sequence is 15 residues long. Germline V gene lookup returns CDR1 SGHNT and CDR2 YENEEA. The CDR3 spells CASSTGTSGTYEQYF. In nucleotides, the CDR3 is TGTGCCAGCAGTACCGGGACTAGCGGTACCTACGAGCAGTACTTC.

This rearrangement joins TRBV7-8 to TRBJ2-2; TRBD2 aligns across 11 bases. The CDR3 has 19 residues. Germline values: CDR1 SGHVS, CDR2 FQNEAQ. The junction had 8 bases not matched to a gene; V was cut back by 2 bases and J by 0 bases. The CDR3 region has the DNA TGTGCCAGCAGCTTATTTCTAGCGGGAGGTCACGCGAACACCGGGGAGCTGTTTTTT. Its protein product is CASSLFLAGGHANTGELFF.